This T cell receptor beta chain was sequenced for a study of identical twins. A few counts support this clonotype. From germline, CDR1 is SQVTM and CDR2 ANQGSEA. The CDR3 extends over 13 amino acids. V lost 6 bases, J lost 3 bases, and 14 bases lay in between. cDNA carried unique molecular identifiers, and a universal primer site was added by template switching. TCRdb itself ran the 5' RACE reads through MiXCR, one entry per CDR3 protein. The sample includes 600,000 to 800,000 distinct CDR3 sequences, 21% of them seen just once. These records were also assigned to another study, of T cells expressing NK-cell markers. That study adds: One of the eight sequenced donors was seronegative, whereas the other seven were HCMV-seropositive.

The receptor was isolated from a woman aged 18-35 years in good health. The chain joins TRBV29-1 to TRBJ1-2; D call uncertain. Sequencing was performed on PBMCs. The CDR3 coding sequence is TGCAGCGTCCCTTCCCCAGGCTACTATGGCTACACCTTC. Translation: CSVPSPGYYGYTF.